This record looks at one T cell receptor (beta chain) sequence and its context. This record comes from a study of blood T cell repertoires in COVID-19. The CDR3 is 14 residues long. Per germline, CDR1 SNHLY and CDR2 FYNNEI. Trimming shortened V by 6 bases and J by 1 base, and 12 bases separated the two germline ends. Clones were read by immunoSEQ multiplex PCR, and TCRdb kept only the in-frame ones, dropping some. Of 160,000 or so clones in the sample, roughly nine tenths were seen once. This clonotype originated in a man aged 55-75 years with acute or convalescent COVID-19. The chain has TRBV2 and TRBJ1-2, with D unclear. Sequenced input: peripheral blood. The CDR3 DNA follows: TGTGCCAGCAGGTTCGGCGGGAATAACTATGGCTACACCTTC. Its protein is CASRFGGNNYGYTF.